This T cell receptor (beta chain) was profiled in a study of human T cells and chemical hapten exposure. Study as a whole: Patients were given diphenylcyclopropenone on the scalp weekly across the roughly 25-week study. Slight differences in pooled library volume were the main source of varying TCR yields across samples.

The CDR3 length is 13 residues. Germline values: CDR1 MGHRA, CDR2 YSYEKL. With 0 bases removed from V and 3 bases from J, the gap between germline ends came to 6 bases. This clonotype showed up just a few times. What it binds is unknown. Unique molecular identifiers were attached to individual cDNA molecules within the library. TCRdb re-analysed the RACE reads in MiXCR, keeping a single row per CDR3 protein. The sample lists approximately 82,000 distinct CDR3 sequences, 12% seen once, with 3% to 4% in the top ten. Notes on the study in general: The study found that DPC sensitization did not change TCRs above 1 in 1000 frequency.

The time point was: patch test 1, 2 weeks after DPC sensitization. Specified treatment: therapeutic diphenylcyclopropenone sensitization with weekly scalp DPC. The source material was whole blood, sampled in connection with sensitization to the hapten diphenylcyclopropenone (DPC). This receptor was identified in a woman aged 55 to 70 with alopecia areata. Some clones in this sample may be carry-over from other donors' samples. The rearrangement uses TRBV4-1 and TRBJ2-7; no clear D. This CDR3 reads CASSQDGYYEQYF. For the CDR3, the DNA is TGCGCCAGCAGCCAAGACGGCTACTACGAGCAGTACTTC.